The rows below give T cell receptor beta chains drawn from one sample of a study of blood T cell repertoires in COVID-19. Some clones are missing from TCRdb's copy, which holds only in-frame ones; the method was immunoSEQ multiplex PCR. The sample lists 120,000 to 150,000 clones; roughly 89% were seen once. The sequenced material came from peripheral blood. These receptors originate from a woman in her fifties or sixties with active or convalescent COVID-19. CDR3s leave out the opening cysteine and the closing phenylalanine or tryptophan. Clone size, where shown, is once, few, many, or a class for clones that have expanded.

clone_size	v_call	j_call	cdr3_aa
.	TRBV11-3	TRBJ1-1	ASSSDGRVNTEAF
.	TRBV7-9	TRBJ2-3	ASSQGVPRTDTQY
.	TRBV3-1/TRBV3-2	TRBJ1-1	ASSPLRNTEAF
once	TRBV7-2	TRBJ2-3	ASRATGTAEY
.	TRBV19	TRBJ1-1	ASSIGWQGNTEAF
.	TRBV7-9	TRBJ2-3	ASSVADSTDTQY
.	TRBV4-1	TRBJ2-7	ASSHPGGGGRFSYEQY
.	TRBV6-1	TRBJ2-6	ASSAQGQGTRLRANVLT
.	TRBV4-1	TRBJ2-1	ASSQPGRLAGFGENEQF
few	TRBV27	TRBJ1-5	ASSLWAGGDNQPQH
.	TRBV2	TRBJ1-5	ASSELFWTGRSNQPQH
.	TRBV12-3/TRBV12-4	TRBJ1-6	ASSLGGGTPLH
once	TRBV28	TRBJ2-1	ASSFPSSYNEQF
.	TRBV7-9	TRBJ2-3	ASRHTSGRALLSTDTQY
few	TRBV7-3	TRBJ1-6	ASSIGQGNSPLH
.	TRBV7-9	TRBJ2-2	ASSHSTGELF
few	TRBV6-5	TRBJ1-2	ASTGTAFYGYT
.	TRBV3-1/TRBV3-2	TRBJ1-1	ASSHRGDTEAF
once	TRBV10-3	TRBJ2-1	AIRQNPNNEQF
.	TRBV12-5	TRBJ1-1	ASGLTGGTQEAF
.	TRBV30	TRBJ2-3	AWSVRGSTDTQY
.	TRBV2	TRBJ2-5	ASSEARTGAETQY
.	TRBV18	TRBJ1-3	ASSRDRVLNSGNTIY
few	TRBV6-5	TRBJ1-5	ASSYSGGAGNQPQH
.	TRBV6-2/TRBV6-3	TRBJ1-1	ASSYRDRVSEAF
.	TRBV12-3/TRBV12-4	TRBJ1-5	ASRQGSNQPQH
.	TRBV3-1/TRBV3-2	TRBJ2-1	ASSRTGASGGGSVYNEQF
few	TRBV5-5	TRBJ2-7	ASSPKQSYIIYEQY
.	TRBV21-1	TRBJ1-1	ASSKEAENFPEAF
few	TRBV19	TRBJ2-2	ASSIDGERWRSNTGELF
.	TRBV28	TRBJ1-2	ASSPEGGEGYGYT
.	TRBV30	TRBJ2-3	AWTRRSSGGAGTDTQY